A selection of T cell receptor beta chains follows, all from one sample in a study of blood T cell repertoires in COVID-19. Only in-frame clones appear in the TCRdb table, and some are missing; sequencing was by immunoSEQ multiplex PCR. In the table there are 120,000 or so clones, roughly 80% of which are singletons. Source material: peripheral blood. The source of these receptors is a man aged 55 to 70 with acute or convalescent COVID-19. CDR3s include the opening cysteine and the closing phenylalanine or tryptophan. Fields, in order: D gene, clone size, V gene, J gene, CDR3 protein, CDR3 DNA. A D gene is named only where the DNA matches it firmly. A clone size is listed for some rows: how often the clone was seen (once, few, many), or a class if it is expanded.

d_call: TRBD1
clone_size: NA
v_call: TRBV4-1
j_call: TRBJ1-3
cdr3_aa: CASSQVRGQGVSGNTIYF
cdr3_nt: TGCGCCAGCAGCCAAGTCCGAGGACAGGGGGTTTCTGGAAACACCATATATTTT

d_call: TRBD1
clone_size: NA
v_call: TRBV5-6
j_call: TRBJ1-1
cdr3_aa: CASSRDRANTEAFF
cdr3_nt: TGTGCCAGCAGTCGCGACAGGGCAAACACTGAAGCTTTCTTT

d_call: TRBD1
clone_size: NA
v_call: TRBV5-1
j_call: TRBJ2-7
cdr3_aa: CASSLAGQGRSRQYF
cdr3_nt: TGCGCCAGCAGCTTGGCTGGACAGGGTCGGAGTCGGCAGTACTTC

d_call: NA
clone_size: NA
v_call: TRBV19
j_call: TRBJ2-1
cdr3_aa: CASVGVGAGESNEQFF
cdr3_nt: TGTGCCAGTGTGGGGGTAGGGGCAGGGGAAAGCAATGAGCAGTTCTTC

d_call: NA
clone_size: few
v_call: TRBV5-1
j_call: TRBJ1-2
cdr3_aa: CASSLSAGAQIGYTF
cdr3_nt: TGCGCCAGCAGCTTGTCTGCAGGGGCGCAAATTGGCTACACCTTC

d_call: TRBD2
clone_size: few
v_call: TRBV9
j_call: TRBJ2-1
cdr3_aa: CASSELAGDYNEQFF
cdr3_nt: TGTGCCAGCAGCGAGCTAGCGGGAGACTACAATGAGCAGTTCTTC

d_call: TRBD2
clone_size: few
v_call: TRBV9
j_call: TRBJ2-5
cdr3_aa: CASSRGLAAPHETQYF
cdr3_nt: TGTGCCAGCAGCCGGGGACTAGCGGCCCCCCATGAGACCCAGTACTTC

d_call: NA
clone_size: once
v_call: TRBV5-6
j_call: TRBJ2-3
cdr3_aa: CASSFLEGPDTQYF
cdr3_nt: TGTGCCAGCAGCTTTTTGGAGGGGCCAGATACGCAGTATTTT

d_call: NA
clone_size: NA
v_call: TRBV3-1/TRBV3-2
j_call: TRBJ1-1
cdr3_aa: CASSHGTRLTEAFF
cdr3_nt: TGTGCCAGCAGCCACGGCACCCGACTCACTGAAGCTTTCTTT

d_call: TRBD2
clone_size: NA
v_call: TRBV6-4
j_call: TRBJ2-2
cdr3_aa: CASSDVGLAGHTGELFF
cdr3_nt: TGTGCCAGCAGTGACGTAGGACTAGCGGGACACACCGGGGAGCTGTTTTTT

d_call: NA
clone_size: NA
v_call: TRBV9
j_call: TRBJ2-2
cdr3_aa: CASSLWAKNTGELFF
cdr3_nt: TGTGCCAGCAGTCTTTGGGCAAAAAACACCGGGGAGCTGTTTTTT

d_call: NA
clone_size: NA
v_call: TRBV18
j_call: TRBJ1-2
cdr3_aa: CASSPPRTALYGYTF
cdr3_nt: TGTGCCAGCTCACCACCCAGGACAGCACTCTATGGCTACACCTTC